This paragraph covers one T cell receptor beta chain sequence. Antigen: not known. The data originate from a study of radiation and T cells in renal cell carcinoma. Overall study results and limits: Baseline intratumoral clonotype presence is unknown without pretreatment biopsies.

Sequencing used immunoSEQ multiplex PCR; TCRdb keeps in-frame clones, though not all of them. The sample consists of about 62,000 clones, 60% to 85% of them appearing once. Germline CDR1 and CDR2: LGHNA and YNFKEQ. Unmatched junction bases numbered 2, after V lost 1 base and J lost 1 base. The CDR3 contains 16 residues. Time point: blood 4 weeks post-SBRT, at nephrectomy. Specified treatment: 15 Gy SBRT to primary tumor, nephrectomy 4 weeks later. Blood was sampled at baseline, 2 weeks and 4 weeks after SBRT. Clear cell pathology was present in this patient's renal cell carcinoma. This material consisted of blood, taken from a patient whose treatment included radiotherapy and nephrectomy. The chain employs TRBV4-2 and TRBJ2-5; 11 bases are shared with TRBD2. The TCR was taken from a man aged 60-69 years with renal cell carcinoma. The CDR3 protein is CASSQALAGGQETQYF. In nucleotides, the CDR3 is TGTGCCAGCAGCCAAGCCCTAGCGGGAGGCCAAGAGACCCAGTACTTC.